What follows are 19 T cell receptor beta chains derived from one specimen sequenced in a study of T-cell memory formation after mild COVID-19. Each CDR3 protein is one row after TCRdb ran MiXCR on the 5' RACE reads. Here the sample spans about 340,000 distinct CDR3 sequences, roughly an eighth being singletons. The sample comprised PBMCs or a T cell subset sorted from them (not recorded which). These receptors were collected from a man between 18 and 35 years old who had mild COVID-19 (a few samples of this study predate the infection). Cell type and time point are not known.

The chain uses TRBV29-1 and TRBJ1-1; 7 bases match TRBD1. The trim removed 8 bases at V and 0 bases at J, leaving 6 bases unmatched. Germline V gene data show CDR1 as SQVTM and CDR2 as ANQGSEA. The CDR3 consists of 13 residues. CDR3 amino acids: CSTWGQLNTEAFF. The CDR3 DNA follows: TGCAGCACATGGGGACAGTTGAACACTGAAGCTTTCTTT.

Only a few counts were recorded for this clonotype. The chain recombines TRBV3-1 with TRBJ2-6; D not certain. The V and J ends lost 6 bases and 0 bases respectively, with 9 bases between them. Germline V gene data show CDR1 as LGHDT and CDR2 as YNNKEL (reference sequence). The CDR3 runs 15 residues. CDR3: CASSSVSSGANVLTF. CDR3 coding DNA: TGTGCCAGCAGTTCCGTCTCCTCTGGGGCCAACGTCCTGACTTTC.

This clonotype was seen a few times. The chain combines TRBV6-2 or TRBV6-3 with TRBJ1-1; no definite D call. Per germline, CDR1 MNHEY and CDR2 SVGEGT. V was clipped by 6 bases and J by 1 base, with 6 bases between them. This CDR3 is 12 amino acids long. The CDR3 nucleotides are TGTGCCAGCAGCGGAAGGAACACTGAAGCTTTCTTT. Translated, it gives CASSGRNTEAFF.

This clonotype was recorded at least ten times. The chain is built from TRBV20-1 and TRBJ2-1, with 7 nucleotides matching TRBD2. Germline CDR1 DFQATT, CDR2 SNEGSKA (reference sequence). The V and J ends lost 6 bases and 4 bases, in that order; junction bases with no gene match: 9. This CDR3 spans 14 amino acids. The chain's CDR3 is CSARLERGYNEQFF. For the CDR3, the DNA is TGCAGTGCCCGGTTGGAGCGGGGTTACAATGAGCAGTTCTTC.

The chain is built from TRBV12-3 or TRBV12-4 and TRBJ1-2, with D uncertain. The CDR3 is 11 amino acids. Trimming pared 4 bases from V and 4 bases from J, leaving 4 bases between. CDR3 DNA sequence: TGTGCCAGCAGTTCGCTCTATGGCTACACCTTC. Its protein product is CASSSLYGYTF.

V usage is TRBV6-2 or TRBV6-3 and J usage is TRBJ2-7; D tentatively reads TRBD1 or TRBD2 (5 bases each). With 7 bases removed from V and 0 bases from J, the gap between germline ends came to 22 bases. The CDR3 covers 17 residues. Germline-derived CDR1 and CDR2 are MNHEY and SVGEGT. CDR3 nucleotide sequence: TGTGCCAGCACACGAGACCGGGGCCCTTCATCCTCCTACGAGCAGTACTTC. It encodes CASTRDRGPSSSYEQYF.

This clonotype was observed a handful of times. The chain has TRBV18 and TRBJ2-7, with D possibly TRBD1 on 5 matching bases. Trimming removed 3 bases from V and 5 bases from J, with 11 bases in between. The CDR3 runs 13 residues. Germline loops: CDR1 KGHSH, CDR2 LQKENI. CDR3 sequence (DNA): TGTGCCAGCTCACCTGCAGGACACGACGAGCAGTACGTC. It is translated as CASSPAGHDEQYV.

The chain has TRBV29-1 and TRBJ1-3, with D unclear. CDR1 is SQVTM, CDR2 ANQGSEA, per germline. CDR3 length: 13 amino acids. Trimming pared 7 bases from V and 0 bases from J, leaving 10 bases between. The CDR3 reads CSARASSGNTIYF. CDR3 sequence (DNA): TGCAGCGCTCGGGCGAGCTCTGGAAACACCATATATTTT.

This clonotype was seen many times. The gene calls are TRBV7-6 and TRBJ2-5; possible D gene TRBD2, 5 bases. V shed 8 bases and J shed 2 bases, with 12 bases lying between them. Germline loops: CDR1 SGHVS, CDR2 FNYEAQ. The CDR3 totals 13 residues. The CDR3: CASRPDFQETQYF. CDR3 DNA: TGTGCCAGCCGACCGGACTTTCAAGAGACCCAGTACTTC.

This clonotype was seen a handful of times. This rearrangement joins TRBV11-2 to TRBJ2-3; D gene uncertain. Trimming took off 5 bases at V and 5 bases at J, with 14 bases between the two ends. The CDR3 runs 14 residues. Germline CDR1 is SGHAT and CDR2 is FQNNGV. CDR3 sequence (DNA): TGTGCCAGCAGCCTCTTTTTAGCTGAAGATACGCAGTATTTT. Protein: CASSLFLAEDTQYF.

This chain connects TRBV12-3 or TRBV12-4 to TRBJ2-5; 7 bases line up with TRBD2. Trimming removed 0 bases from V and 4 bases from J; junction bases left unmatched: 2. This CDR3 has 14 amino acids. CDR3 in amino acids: CASSLARGVETQYF. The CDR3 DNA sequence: TGTGCCAGCAGTTTAGCTCGGGGGGTAGAGACCCAGTACTTC.

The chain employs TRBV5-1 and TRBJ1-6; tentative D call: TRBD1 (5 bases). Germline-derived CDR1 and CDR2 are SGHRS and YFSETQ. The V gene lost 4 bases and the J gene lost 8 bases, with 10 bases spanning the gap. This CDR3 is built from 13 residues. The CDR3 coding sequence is TGCGCCAGCAGCCCTGTGGGGGATTCACCCCTCCACTTT. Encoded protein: CASSPVGDSPLHF.

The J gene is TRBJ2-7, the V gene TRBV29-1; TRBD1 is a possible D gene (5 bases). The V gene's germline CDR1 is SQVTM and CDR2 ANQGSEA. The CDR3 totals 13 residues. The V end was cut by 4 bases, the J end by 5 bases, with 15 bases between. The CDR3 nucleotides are TGCAGCGTTGGGGGTTGGCAGGGCCACGAGCAGTACTTC. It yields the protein CSVGGWQGHEQYF.

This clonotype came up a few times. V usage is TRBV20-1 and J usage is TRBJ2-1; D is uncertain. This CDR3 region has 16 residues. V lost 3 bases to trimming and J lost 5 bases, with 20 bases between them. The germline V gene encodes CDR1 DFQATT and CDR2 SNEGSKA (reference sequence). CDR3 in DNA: TGCAGTGCTAGTGCAACAACGGCCAGGCGCAACAATGAGCAGTTCTTC. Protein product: CSASATTARRNNEQFF.

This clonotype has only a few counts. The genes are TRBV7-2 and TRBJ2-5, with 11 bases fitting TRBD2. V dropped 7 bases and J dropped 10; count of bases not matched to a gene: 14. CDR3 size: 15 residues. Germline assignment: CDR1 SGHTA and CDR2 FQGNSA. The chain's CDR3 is CASILLAGAQVGQYF. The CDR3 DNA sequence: TGTGCCAGCATACTACTAGCGGGGGCTCAGGTCGGCCAGTACTTC.

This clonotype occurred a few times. This CDR3 is CASSDDYNEQFF. For the CDR3, the DNA is TGTGCCAGCAGCGACGACTACAATGAGCAGTTCTTC. V and J are TRBV11-2 and TRBJ2-1; D remains ambiguous. Germline assignment: CDR1 SGHAT and CDR2 FQNNGV. The CDR3 runs to 12 residues. The V end was cut by 5 bases, the J end by 3 bases, with 5 bases between. Full variable domain (rest looked up from reference TRBV11-2 and TRBJ2-1): EAGVAQSPRYKIIEKRQSVAFWCNPISGHATLYWYQQILGQGPKLLIQFQNNGVVDDSQLPKDRFSAERLKGVDSTLKIQPAKLEDSAVYLCASSDDYNEQFFGPGTRLTVL.

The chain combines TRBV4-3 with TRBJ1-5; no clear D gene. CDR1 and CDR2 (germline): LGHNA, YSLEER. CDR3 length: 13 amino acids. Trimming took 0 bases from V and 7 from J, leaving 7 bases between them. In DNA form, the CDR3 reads TGCGCCAGCAGCCAAGACAGTTCGCAGCCCCAGCATTTT. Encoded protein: CASSQDSSQPQHF.

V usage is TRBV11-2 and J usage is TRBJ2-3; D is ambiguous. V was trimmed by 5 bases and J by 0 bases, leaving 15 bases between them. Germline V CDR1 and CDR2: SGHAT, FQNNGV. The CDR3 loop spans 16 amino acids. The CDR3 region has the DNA TGTGCCAGCAGCCCCCTAAAGGGCCCTAGCACAGATACGCAGTATTTT. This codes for CASSPLKGPSTDTQYF.

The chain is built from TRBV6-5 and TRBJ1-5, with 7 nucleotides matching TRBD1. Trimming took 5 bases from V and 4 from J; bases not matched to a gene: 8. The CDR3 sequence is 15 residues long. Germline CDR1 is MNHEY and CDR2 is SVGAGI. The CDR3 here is CASSTGQLGNQPQHF. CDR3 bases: TGTGCCAGCAGTACGGGACAGCTCGGGAATCAGCCCCAGCATTTT.